These 13 T cell receptor beta chains share one sample of origin, sequenced in a study of T cells in Graves' hyperthyroidism and ophthalmopathy. Regions amplified from RNA transcripts were the TCR beta CDR3 regions. Researchers ran a first-round RT-PCR on the TCR CDR3 using the HTBI primer set. TCRdb independently ran MiXCR on the multiplex PCR reads; one entry per CDR3 protein. The table records approximately 300,000 distinct CDR3 sequences, more than 15% of them present only once. Material: blood. These receptors came from an older woman with Graves' ophthalmopathy.

This clonotype was counted at least ten times. The V call is TRBV5-8, the J call TRBJ2-7, with 7 bases fitting TRBD1. V shed 0 bases, J shed 0 bases, and the junction held 6 bases outside the gene matches. CDR1 is SGHTS, CDR2 YDEGEE, per germline. The CDR3 loop spans 16 amino acids. The CDR3 loop is CASSLDPGTASYEQYF. The CDR3 bases are TGTGCCAGCAGCTTGGACCCCGGGACAGCCTCCTACGAGCAGTACTTC.

This chain connects TRBV12-3 or TRBV12-4 to TRBJ2-2, with TRBD1 identical over 10 bases. After removal of 5 bases from V and 4 bases from J, the junction contained 7 bases not matched to a gene. The CDR3 consists of 16 residues. The CDR3 DNA is TGTGCCAGCAGTCCCTCCGGGACAGGGGTCACCGGGGAGCTGTTTTTT. Its protein product is CASSPSGTGVTGELFF.

In the case of this clonotype: This is likely a read error, given that the CDR3 carries no conserved phenylalanine or tryptophan at its end. The chain is built from TRBV7-8 and TRBJ2-5; 9 bases fit TRBD1. The CDR3 covers 17 residues. Germline V gene lookup returns CDR1 SGHVS and CDR2 FQNEAQ. Unmatched junction bases numbered 11, after V lost 2 bases and J lost 4 bases. The CDR3: CASSLTMTGGFGETQYL. The CDR3 region has the DNA TGTGCCAGCAGCTTAACGATGACAGGGGGTTTCGGAGAGACCCAGTACCTC.

This clonotype has ten or more counts. V is TRBV28 and J is TRBJ1-5; D is possibly TRBD1 (6 bases). Deletions cut 2 bases from V and 7 bases from J, with 9 bases between. Germline CDR1 reads MDHEN; CDR2 reads SYDVKM. The CDR3 sequence is 13 residues long. CDR3 sequence reads: CASSLGGTQPQHF. DNA of the CDR3: TGTGCCAGCAGTTTAGGGGGCACACAGCCCCAGCATTTT.

This CDR3 reads CASSYSTGVGNTQYF. For the CDR3, the DNA is TGTGCCAGCAGTTACTCGACAGGGGTAGGGAATACGCAGTATTTT. V usage is TRBV6-5 and J usage is TRBJ2-3; 8 bases agree with TRBD1. The ends lost 0 bases at V and 7 bases at J; junction bases unmatched: 6. Germline V gene sequence: CDR1 MNHEY, CDR2 SVGAGI. The CDR3 totals 15 residues.

This clonotype has just a few counts. The genes are TRBV5-1 and TRBJ2-6; 10 bases fit TRBD1. Germline V CDR1 and CDR2: SGHRS, YFSETQ. The V gene end was trimmed by 4 bases and the J gene end by 0 bases; junction bases not matched to a gene: 7. The CDR3 has 18 amino acids. The CDR3 is CASSVTGTGDSGANVLTF. CDR3 coding DNA: TGCGCCAGCAGCGTTACCGGGACAGGGGACTCTGGGGCCAACGTCCTGACTTTC.

This clonotype was found many times. The rearrangement uses TRBV4-3 and TRBJ2-1; 7 bases map to TRBD2. Germline lookup yields CDR1 LGHNA and CDR2 YSLEER. This CDR3 spans 16 amino acids. Trimming removed 3 bases from V and 0 bases from J; junction bases left unmatched: 5. CDR3 coding DNA: TGCGCCAGCAGCCACGATTTAGCGGGCTCCTACAATGAGCAGTTCTTC. Protein sequence: CASSHDLAGSYNEQFF.

This clonotype was recorded many times. The V and J genes are TRBV6-1 and TRBJ2-5; D may match TRBD1 or TRBD2 (5 bases each). CDR1 is MNHNS, CDR2 SASEGT, per germline. The CDR3 consists of 14 residues. Trimming took off 6 bases at V and 1 base at J, with 12 bases between the two ends. In DNA form, the CDR3 reads TGTGCCAGCAGAAGACGGGACGCCCAAGAGACCCAGTACTTC. Amino acids: CASRRRDAQETQYF.

This clonotype occurred a few times. This sequence joins TRBV12-3 or TRBV12-4 and TRBJ2-7; 7 bases line up with TRBD1. Trimming removed 3 bases from V and 5 bases from J; junction bases left unmatched: 7. This CDR3 region has 14 residues. The CDR3 nucleotides are TGTGCCAGCAGTTTCGCGGACAGGCGGAACGAGCAGTACTTC. Its protein product is CASSFADRRNEQYF.

The J gene is TRBJ1-6, the V gene TRBV25-1, with D hard to call. CDR1 MGHDK and CDR2 SYGVNS come from the germline V gene. The V and J ends lost 3 bases and 14 bases respectively, with 17 bases between them. The CDR3 extends over 14 amino acids. CDR3 sequence: CASSDLSKGWALHF. CDR3 nucleotide sequence: TGTGCCAGCAGTGACCTTAGTAAGGGTTGGGCCCTCCACTTT.

The table lists this clonotype with many counts. This chain joins TRBV5-1 and TRBJ2-1; 12 positions agree with TRBD2. The CDR3 has 22 residues. V trimming: 2 bases; J trimming: 0 bases; junction bases outside the gene matches: 18. CDR1 and CDR2 (germline): SGHRS, YFSETQ. CDR3 in amino acids: CASSLRSSGTSGQVSSYNEQFF. The CDR3 region has the DNA TGCGCCAGCAGCTTAAGGAGCTCAGGGACTAGCGGGCAAGTTAGCTCCTACAATGAGCAGTTCTTC.

In its sample, this clonotype was seen many times. The genes are TRBV7-2 and TRBJ1-2; 8 nucleotides line up with TRBD1. The CDR3 totals 16 residues. Germline CDR1 reads SGHTA; CDR2 reads FQGNSA. The ends lost 6 bases at V and 4 bases at J; junction bases unmatched: 13. This CDR3 reads CASSPGAGGVLYGYTF. The DNA for the CDR3 is TGTGCCAGCAGTCCTGGGGCAGGGGGCGTCCTCTATGGCTACACCTTC.

The chain uses TRBV19 and TRBJ1-5; TRBD1 might be the D (5 bases). Trimming took 7 bases from V and 5 from J, leaving 12 bases between them. This CDR3 has 13 residues. In germline, CDR1 is LNHDA, CDR2 SQIVND (reference sequence). CDR3 protein: CASMDNPDQPQHF. The CDR3, as DNA: TGTGCCAGTATGGACAACCCCGATCAGCCCCAGCATTTT.